Detailed here is one T cell receptor (beta chain). This entry comes from a study of blood T cell repertoires in COVID-19. Turning to the study itself: The origin of the acute and convalescent COVID-19 samples was the United States, Italy and Spain. In each case, the material was cDNA or gDNA derived from T cells, B-cell-depleted T cells, or PBMCs.

Per the original methods: Estimated nucleated cell counts came from reference gene primer amplification. Method: immunoSEQ multiplex PCR; TCRdb's copy keeps in-frame clones and lacks some. V and J calls and clone size are copied from that table; D and trimming were computed from the DNA. The sample contains 45,000 or so clones, 80% to 90% of which appear only once. The V and J ends lost 4 bases and 2 bases, in that order; junction bases with no gene match: 5. Germline CDR1 is SGHRS and CDR2 is YFSETQ. The CDR3 is 14 amino acids. The sample was peripheral blood. The genes are TRBV5-1 and TRBJ2-5; 7 bases agree with TRBD1. The sequence derives from a human donor in a cohort sampled during active COVID-19. The CDR3 sequence: CASSPGQPQETQYF. CDR3 sequence (DNA): TGCGCCAGCAGCCCGGGACAGCCTCAAGAGACCCAGTACTTC.